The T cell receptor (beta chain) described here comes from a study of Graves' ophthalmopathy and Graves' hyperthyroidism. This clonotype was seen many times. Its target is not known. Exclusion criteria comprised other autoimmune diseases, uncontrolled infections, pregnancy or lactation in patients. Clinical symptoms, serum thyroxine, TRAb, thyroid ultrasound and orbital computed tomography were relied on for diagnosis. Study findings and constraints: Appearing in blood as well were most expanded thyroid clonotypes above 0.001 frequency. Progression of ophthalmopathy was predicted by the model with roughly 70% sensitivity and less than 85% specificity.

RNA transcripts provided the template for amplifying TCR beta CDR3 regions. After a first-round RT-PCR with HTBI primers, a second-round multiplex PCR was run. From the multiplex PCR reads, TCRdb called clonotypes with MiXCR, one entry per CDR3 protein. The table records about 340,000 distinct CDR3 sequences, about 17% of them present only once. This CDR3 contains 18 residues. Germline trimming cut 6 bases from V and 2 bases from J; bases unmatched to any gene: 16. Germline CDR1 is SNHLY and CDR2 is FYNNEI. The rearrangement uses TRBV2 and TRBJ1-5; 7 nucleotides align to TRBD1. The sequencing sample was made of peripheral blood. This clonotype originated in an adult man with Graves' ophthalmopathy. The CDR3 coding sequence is TGTGCCAGCAGAGAACGGGGGGTCAGGGGGTTTGGCAATCAGCCCCAGCATTTT. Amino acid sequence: CASRERGVRGFGNQPQHF.